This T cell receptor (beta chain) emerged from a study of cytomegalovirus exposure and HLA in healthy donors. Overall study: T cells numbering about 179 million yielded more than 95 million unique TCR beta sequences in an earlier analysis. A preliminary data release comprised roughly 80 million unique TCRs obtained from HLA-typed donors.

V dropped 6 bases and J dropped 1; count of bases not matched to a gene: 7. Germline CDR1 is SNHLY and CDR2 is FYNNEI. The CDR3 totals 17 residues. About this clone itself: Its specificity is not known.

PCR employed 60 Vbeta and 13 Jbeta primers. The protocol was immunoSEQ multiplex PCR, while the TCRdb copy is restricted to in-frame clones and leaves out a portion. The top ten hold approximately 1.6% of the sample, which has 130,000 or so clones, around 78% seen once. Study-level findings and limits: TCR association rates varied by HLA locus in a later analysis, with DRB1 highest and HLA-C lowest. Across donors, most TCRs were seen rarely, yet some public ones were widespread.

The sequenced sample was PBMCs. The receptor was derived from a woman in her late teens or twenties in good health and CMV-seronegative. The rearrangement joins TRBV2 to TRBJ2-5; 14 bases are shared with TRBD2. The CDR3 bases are TGTGCCAGCAGCGGGACTAGCGGGAGTCTAGCCCAAGAGACCCAGTACTTC. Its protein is CASSGTSGSLAQETQYF. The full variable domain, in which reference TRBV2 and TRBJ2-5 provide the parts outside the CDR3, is EPEVTQTPSHQVTQMGQEVILRCVPISNHLYFYWYRQILGQKVEFLVSFYNNEISEKSEIFDDQFSVERPDGSNFTLKIRSTKLEDSAMYFCASSGTSGSLAQETQYFGPGTRLLVL.